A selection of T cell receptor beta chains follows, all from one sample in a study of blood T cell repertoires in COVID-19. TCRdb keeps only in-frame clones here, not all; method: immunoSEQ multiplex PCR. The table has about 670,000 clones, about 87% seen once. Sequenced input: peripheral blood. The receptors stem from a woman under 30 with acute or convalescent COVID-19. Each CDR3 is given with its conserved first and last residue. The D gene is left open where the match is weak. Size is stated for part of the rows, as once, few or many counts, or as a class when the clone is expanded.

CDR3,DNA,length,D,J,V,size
CASSWGTSGTEQYF,TGTGCCAGCAGCTGGGGGACTAGCGGGACCGAGCAGTACTTC,14,TRBD2,TRBJ2-7,TRBV7-2,once
CASTKGAGYTF,TGTGCCAGCACCAAAGGGGCCGGCTACACCTTC,11,-,TRBJ1-2,TRBV6-5,few
CASSMTGLNQPQHF,TGTGCCAGTAGTATGACAGGGCTCAATCAGCCCCAGCATTTT,14,TRBD1,TRBJ1-5,TRBV19,-
CASSFGQGGTDTQYF,TGCGCCAGCAGCTTCGGACAGGGTGGGACAGATACGCAGTATTTT,15,TRBD1,TRBJ2-3,TRBV5-1,-
CAARTLYTGELFF,TGTGCCGCCCGTACTTTGTACACCGGGGAGCTGTTTTTT,13,-,TRBJ2-2,TRBV5-8,-
CASSEMAGVPNEQFF,TGTGCCAGCAGTGAAATGGCGGGGGTACCCAATGAGCAGTTCTTC,15,TRBD2,TRBJ2-1,TRBV2,-
CASSETGIHQPQHF,TGTGCCAGTAGCGAGACAGGGATCCATCAGCCCCAGCATTTT,14,TRBD1,TRBJ1-5,TRBV19,-
CASSQEGSGGYTF,TGTGCCAGCAGCCAAGAAGGGAGTGGGGGCTACACCTTC,13,-,TRBJ1-2,TRBV3-1/TRBV3-2,-
CASSLGTGGTGELFF,TGTGCCAGCAGCCTGGGGACAGGGGGGACCGGGGAGCTGTTTTTT,15,TRBD1,TRBJ2-2,TRBV13,-
CASSQPPTGFDGYTF,TGCGCCAGCAGCCAACCTCCAACAGGGTTTGATGGCTACACCTTC,15,-,TRBJ1-2,TRBV4-3,-
CASSLAVATYEQYF,TGTGCCAGCAGCTTGGCTGTAGCGACCTACGAGCAGTACTTC,14,-,TRBJ2-7,TRBV5-6,-
CASSLIAELLNEKLFF,TGTGCCAGCAGCTTAATAGCGGAACTACTTAATGAAAAACTGTTTTTT,16,-,TRBJ1-4,TRBV11-2,-
CTSSQLYYGDTEAFF,TGCACCAGCAGCCAGTTATACTACGGGGACACTGAAGCTTTCTTT,15,-,TRBJ1-1,TRBV1,-
CASSVARGQETQYF,TGTGCCAGCAGCGTAGCCAGGGGCCAAGAGACCCAGTACTTC,14,-,TRBJ2-5,TRBV9,-
CASSIAGGPLSYEQYF,TGTGCCAGTAGTATAGCGGGGGGTCCCCTCTCCTACGAGCAGTACTTC,16,TRBD2,TRBJ2-7,TRBV19,-
CASSPGRGSPLHF,TGTGCCAGCAGCCCAGGCAGGGGTTCACCCCTCCACTTT,13,-,TRBJ1-6,TRBV3-1/TRBV3-2,-
CASSYRAGSSYNEQFF,TGTGCCAGCAGTTACAGGGCGGGGAGCTCCTACAATGAGCAGTTCTTC,16,-,TRBJ2-1,TRBV6-5,-
CASSQGTGGDSPLHF,TGTGCCAGCAGCCAAGGGACAGGGGGCGATTCACCCCTCCACTTT,15,TRBD1,TRBJ1-6,TRBV3-1/TRBV3-2,-
CASSSTANLLYGYTF,TGTGCCAGTAGTAGTACAGCCAATCTCCTCTATGGCTACACCTTC,15,-,TRBJ1-2,TRBV19,-
CATTGGANYNEQFF,TGTGCCACCACAGGAGGGGCAAACTACAATGAGCAGTTCTTC,14,-,TRBJ2-1,TRBV25-1,-
CASRSSDRGPLMPQHF,TGTGCCAGCAGATCAAGTGACAGGGGCCCTTTAATGCCCCAGCATTTT,16,TRBD1,TRBJ1-5,TRBV28,-
CASSYSQSSYEQYF,TGTGCCAGCAGTTACTCTCAGTCCTCCTACGAGCAGTACTTC,14,-,TRBJ2-7,TRBV6-5,-
CASSQGTGLNEKLFF,TGTGCCAGCTCACAAGGGACAGGACTTAATGAAAAACTGTTTTTT,15,TRBD1,TRBJ1-4,TRBV18,-
CASSVGGSSYEQYF,TGCGCCAGCAGTGTAGGGGGTTCCTCCTACGAGCAGTACTTC,14,-,TRBJ2-7,TRBV10-2,-
CASSRGLYEQYF,TGTGCCAGCAGCCGAGGGCTCTACGAGCAGTACTTC,12,-,TRBJ2-7,TRBV3-1/TRBV3-2,-
CASRPDRTYEQYF,TGTGCCAGCAGACCGGACAGAACCTACGAGCAGTACTTC,13,-,TRBJ2-7,TRBV7-9,-
CASSKRSPWSYNEQFF,TGTGCCAGCAGCAAAAGGAGTCCTTGGTCCTACAATGAGCAGTTCTTC,16,-,TRBJ2-1,TRBV21-1,-
CASSLVAGAGDGYTF,TGCGCCAGCAGCTTGGTAGCGGGGGCTGGGGATGGCTACACCTTC,15,-,TRBJ1-2,TRBV5-1,-
CASRRSGGGFDTQYF,TGTGCCAGCAGGAGGTCCGGGGGGGGGTTTGATACGCAGTATTTT,15,TRBD2,TRBJ2-3,TRBV6-5,-
CASSVAGLHSGNTIYF,TGCGCCAGCAGCGTCGCGGGACTGCACTCTGGAAACACCATATATTTT,16,-,TRBJ1-3,TRBV5-1,-
CASSPGEDEQYF,TGTGCCAGCAGCCCGGGGGAGGACGAGCAGTACTTC,12,-,TRBJ2-7,TRBV3-1/TRBV3-2,-
CASSDRQGDYNEQFF,TGTGCCAGCAGTGATCGACAAGGGGACTACAATGAGCAGTTCTTC,15,-,TRBJ2-1,TRBV6-4,-
CASSPPVGGTEAFF,TGTGCCAGCTCACCACCGGTAGGAGGTACTGAAGCTTTCTTT,14,-,TRBJ1-1,TRBV18,-
CASSFGGVEGYTF,TGTGCCAGCAGTTTCGGGGGAGTTGAGGGCTACACCTTC,13,-,TRBJ1-2,TRBV7-2,-
CASNPAGGSYNEQFF,TGTGCCAGCAACCCCGCCGGGGGCTCCTACAATGAGCAGTTCTTC,15,-,TRBJ2-1,TRBV9,-
CASRGTALYEQYF,TGCGCCAGCAGAGGGACAGCACTCTACGAGCAGTACTTC,13,TRBD1,TRBJ2-7,TRBV5-1,-
CASSQYRGWGTF,TGTGCCAGCAGTCAATACAGGGGTTGGGGCACCTTC,12,TRBD1,TRBJ1-2,TRBV12-3/TRBV12-4,-
CASSDTGGGYGYTF,TGTGCCAGCAGCGATACAGGGGGCGGGTATGGCTACACCTTC,14,TRBD1,TRBJ1-2,TRBV13,few
CAWSPTGYTEAFF,TGTGCCTGGAGTCCTACAGGGTACACTGAAGCTTTCTTT,13,-,TRBJ1-1,TRBV30,-
CASSQVGGNYGYTF,TGTGCCAGCAGCCAGGTCGGGGGAAACTATGGCTACACCTTC,14,-,TRBJ1-2,TRBV25-1,-
CASSRDSRNTEAFF,TGTGCCAGCAGCCGGGACAGCAGAAACACTGAAGCTTTCTTT,14,TRBD1,TRBJ1-1,TRBV6-6,-
CASSVGHRTYEQYF,TGTGCCAGCAGCGTAGGGCACAGGACCTACGAGCAGTACTTC,14,-,TRBJ2-7,TRBV9,-
CASSQSPGNRRNTEAFF,TGCGCCAGCAGTCAATCCCCGGGAAACCGGAGGAACACTGAAGCTTTCTTT,17,-,TRBJ1-1,TRBV23-1,-